This T cell receptor (beta chain) is drawn from a study of T cells in Graves' hyperthyroidism and ophthalmopathy. The V gene's germline CDR1 is KGHDR and CDR2 SFDVKD. The CDR3 has 13 residues. Trimming pared 4 bases from V and 8 bases from J, leaving 10 bases between. Amplification yielded TCR beta CDR3 regions, with RNA transcripts as the source. The TCR CDR3 was amplified in a first-round RT-PCR using the HTBI primer set. MiXCR was run by TCRdb on the multiplex PCR reads, yielding one entry per CDR3 protein. Among 300,000 to 450,000 distinct CDR3 sequences listed, about 14% were seen once. Patients affected by ophthalmopathy presented a Clinical Activity Score of at least 3, a NOSPECS grade of at least 4, and disease duration below 3 months. Fresh peripheral blood, around 9.2 ml of it, supplied the PBMCs.

The J gene is TRBJ1-4, the V gene TRBV24-1; D call uncertain. The source is a woman aged 25-40 years with Graves' ophthalmopathy. The sample taken for sequencing was blood. DNA of the CDR3: TGTGCCACCAGTGACAAAGAGGACGAAAAACTGTTTTTT. Translated: CATSDKEDEKLFF.